The T cell receptor (beta chain) under discussion was sequenced for a study of blood T cell repertoires in COVID-19. Study in general: The study drew acute and convalescent COVID-19 samples from the United States, Italy and Spain. Sources were T cells, B-cell-depleted T cells, or PBMCs; the material itself was cDNA or gDNA.

V shed 0 bases, J shed 8 bases, and the junction held 4 bases outside the gene matches. Germline CDR1 reads ENHRY; CDR2 reads SYGVKD. The CDR3 runs 14 residues. This clone came up once. Study processing details: The authors estimated nucleated cell counts from reference gene primer amplification. Generated by immunoSEQ multiplex PCR, the TCRdb table keeps only in-frame clones and is missing some. V and J calls and clone size are given by that table; D and trimming were obtained from the DNA. The data contain roughly 40,000 clones, 85% of them singletons. J is TRBJ2-4 and V is TRBV10-3, with 7 bases matching TRBD1. The sequenced sample consisted of peripheral blood. The clonotype was recovered from a woman in her sixties or seventies in a cohort sampled during active COVID-19. CDR3 nucleotides: TGTGCCATCAGTGAGTCTGACAGGGAGCACATTCAGTACTTC. This translates into CAISESDREHIQYF.